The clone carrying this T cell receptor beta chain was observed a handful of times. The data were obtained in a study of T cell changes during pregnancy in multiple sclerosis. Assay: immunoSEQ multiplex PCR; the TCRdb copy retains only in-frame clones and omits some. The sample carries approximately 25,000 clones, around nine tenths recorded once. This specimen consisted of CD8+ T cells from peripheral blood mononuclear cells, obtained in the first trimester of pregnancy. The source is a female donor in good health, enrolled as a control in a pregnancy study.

CDR3 sequence reads: CASSFNNRRYGYTF. The CDR3 DNA reads TGTGCCAGCAGTTTTAATAACAGGCGATATGGCTACACCTTC. This chain links TRBV28 with TRBJ1-2, with a tentative D call TRBD1 (5 bases). The CDR3 contains 14 residues. Germline V gene lookup returns CDR1 MDHEN and CDR2 SYDVKM. The V end was cut by 3 bases, the J end by 5 bases, with 13 bases between.